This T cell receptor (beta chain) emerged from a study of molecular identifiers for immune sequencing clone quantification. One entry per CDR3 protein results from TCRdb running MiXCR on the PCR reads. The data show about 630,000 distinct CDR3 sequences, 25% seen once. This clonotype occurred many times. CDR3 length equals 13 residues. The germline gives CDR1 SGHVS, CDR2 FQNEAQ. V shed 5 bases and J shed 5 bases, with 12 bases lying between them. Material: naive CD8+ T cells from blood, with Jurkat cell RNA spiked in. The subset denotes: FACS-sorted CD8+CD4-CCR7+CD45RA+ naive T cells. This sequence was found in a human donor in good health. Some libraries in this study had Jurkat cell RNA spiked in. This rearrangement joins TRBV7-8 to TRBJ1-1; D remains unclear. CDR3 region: CASSIRGLTEAFF. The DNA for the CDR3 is TGTGCCAGCAGCATTCGCGGGCTTACTGAAGCTTTCTTT.